These T cell receptor beta chains were read from a single sample in a study of long-term antiretroviral therapy in people with HIV. The method was immunoSEQ multiplex PCR; TCRdb's version includes in-frame clones alone and lacks a portion of them. The table lists tens of thousands of clones, approximately 80% of them singletons, with approximately 16% in the top ten. The source was unsorted PBMCs, collected approximately 4.3 years after starting antiretroviral therapy. These receptors all come from a man aged 25 to 45 with HIV. Each CDR3 is given without its conserved first and last residue. The order of the fields is J gene, V gene, CDR3 protein.

j_call: TRBJ1-2; v_call: TRBV6-5; cdr3_aa: ASSYSSGQRIDGYT
j_call: TRBJ2-4; v_call: TRBV10-3; cdr3_aa: AISDPTIAKNIQY
j_call: TRBJ1-1; v_call: TRBV5-5; cdr3_aa: ASSLVVGTNTEAF
j_call: TRBJ2-1; v_call: TRBV18; cdr3_aa: ASSTSGRPGNEQF
j_call: TRBJ2-7; v_call: TRBV6-6; cdr3_aa: ASSYSHEQY
j_call: .; v_call: TRBV6-6; cdr3_aa: ASSPTRGISYEQY
j_call: TRBJ1-2; v_call: TRBV4-1; cdr3_aa: ASSPPWTGGNYGYT
j_call: .; v_call: TRBV29-1; cdr3_aa: SVDPGLAGREQY
j_call: TRBJ2-5; v_call: TRBV19; cdr3_aa: ASSPPRGSGSQSGKTQY
j_call: TRBJ2-2; v_call: TRBV6-1; cdr3_aa: ASSETSPGELF
j_call: TRBJ1-5; v_call: TRBV2; cdr3_aa: ATTGGDQPQH
j_call: TRBJ2-1; v_call: TRBV25-1; cdr3_aa: ASSEVARGPVGEQF
j_call: TRBJ1-3; v_call: TRBV29-1; cdr3_aa: SVGGDGNTIY
j_call: TRBJ1-5; v_call: TRBV7-2; cdr3_aa: ASSLVGRGHGNQPQH
j_call: TRBJ2-2; v_call: TRBV5-4; cdr3_aa: ASSRPGQGRVGELF
j_call: TRBJ2-7; v_call: TRBV30; cdr3_aa: AWTPNRVEQY
j_call: TRBJ2-5; v_call: TRBV19; cdr3_aa: ASSGTGSGETQY
j_call: TRBJ2-4; v_call: TRBV27; cdr3_aa: ASSQGNIQY
j_call: TRBJ1-2; v_call: TRBV9; cdr3_aa: ASSVAGGEGYT
j_call: TRBJ2-2; v_call: TRBV7-6; cdr3_aa: ASSLGQEGLATGELF
j_call: TRBJ2-2; v_call: TRBV7-2; cdr3_aa: ASSPKSMSTGELF
j_call: TRBJ2-5; v_call: TRBV7-9; cdr3_aa: ASSLGQGRWETQY
j_call: TRBJ2-7; v_call: TRBV5-4; cdr3_aa: ASRIWGRGYEQY
j_call: TRBJ1-5; v_call: TRBV27; cdr3_aa: ASSLWSSEPQH
j_call: TRBJ1-2; v_call: TRBV4-1; cdr3_aa: ASSPFGTVGYT
j_call: TRBJ2-3; v_call: TRBV27; cdr3_aa: ASSFGLFTDTQY
j_call: TRBJ2-3; v_call: TRBV11-2; cdr3_aa: ASSPPQAGKSQY
j_call: TRBJ1-5; v_call: TRBV28; cdr3_aa: ASSGVTAYSNQPQH
j_call: TRBJ2-5; v_call: TRBV11-2; cdr3_aa: ASSQGGSETQY
j_call: TRBJ1-1; v_call: TRBV7-3; cdr3_aa: ASSTTQGIGTEAF
j_call: TRBJ1-3; v_call: TRBV30; cdr3_aa: AWSLFSGNTIY
j_call: TRBJ2-7; v_call: TRBV5-1; cdr3_aa: ASSSDSTSYEQY
j_call: TRBJ2-7; v_call: TRBV4-1; cdr3_aa: ASSQGNRGWEQY
j_call: TRBJ1-4; v_call: TRBV30; cdr3_aa: AWTPLGGANEKLF
j_call: TRBJ2-5; v_call: TRBV7-6; cdr3_aa: ASSGSPENQETQY
j_call: TRBJ2-1; v_call: TRBV30; cdr3_aa: ACALAGGRGEQF
j_call: TRBJ1-5; v_call: TRBV10-3; cdr3_aa: AISEGPQYNQPQH
j_call: TRBJ1-5; v_call: TRBV27; cdr3_aa: ASSFVNQPQH
j_call: TRBJ2-2; v_call: TRBV9; cdr3_aa: ASSVRLNTGELF
j_call: TRBJ1-5; v_call: TRBV18; cdr3_aa: ASSPGAGYSNQPQH
j_call: TRBJ1-1; v_call: TRBV5-4; cdr3_aa: ASSLGPPGAYDGEAF
j_call: TRBJ2-5; v_call: TRBV7-9; cdr3_aa: ASSPRSAEETQY
j_call: TRBJ1-1; v_call: TRBV5-1; cdr3_aa: ASSLDYRDNTEAF
j_call: TRBJ2-1; v_call: TRBV14; cdr3_aa: ASSQESWTGKNEQF
j_call: TRBJ2-7; v_call: TRBV7-2; cdr3_aa: ASSLGRGPSHEQY
j_call: TRBJ2-7; v_call: TRBV19; cdr3_aa: ASSIGRGYEQY